Reported below is one T cell receptor (beta chain). What it binds is unknown. This entry comes from a study of CD8 T cells in ankylosing spondylitis. Findings and limits, study-wide: Previous work reported some of these motif variants in the synovial fluid and blood of reactive arthritis. Disease-linked clones reportedly showed significant enrichment in matched ankylosing spondylitis synovial fluid. In ankylosing spondylitis blood, a motif of eight highly homologous TCR beta variants appeared characteristic.

TCRdb re-analysed the 5' RACE reads in MiXCR, keeping a single row per CDR3 protein. The sample carries about 360,000 distinct CDR3 sequences, about 14% recorded once. The receptor comes from a male donor with ankylosing spondylitis or in good health (not recorded which). The sample consisted of blood, either unsorted or a sorted T cell fraction (not recorded which).

CDR3 sequence (DNA): TGTGCCAGCAGTTACCGCCGGGAGGGCACCGGGGAGCTGTTTTTT. Translated, it gives CASSYRREGTGELFF. J is TRBJ2-2 and V is TRBV6-2 or TRBV6-3; TRBD2 matches 8 bases. The V segment lost 2 bases and the J segment 4 bases; nucleotides outside the gene matches: 3. Germline V gives CDR1 MNHEY, CDR2 SVGEGT. The length of the CDR3 is 15 residues.